The present T cell receptor beta chain was sequenced within a study of T cell responses to AZD1222 COVID-19 vaccine (dated by TCRdb to the early 2020s). Regarding the complete study: A total of about 240 trial participants underwent TCR sequencing, of whom 207 received two doses of AZD1222 and about 25 received two doses of the MenACWY control vaccine. Trial participants were enrolled by age into subgroups of 18-55, 56-69 and 70-plus years, and about 150, 27 and 61 TCR-sequenced participants, respectively, were included in these subgroups.

The CDR3 regions of human TCRbeta chains were analyzed by immunosequencing. Processing in the source paper ran as follows. Repertoire TCRs were matched against a reference library of SARS-CoV-2-specific TCRs generated with the MIRA antigen-specificity platform. Breadth was defined as the fraction of unique TCRs that were SARS-CoV-2-associated, and depth was defined as the fraction of total T cells that were SARS-CoV-2-associated. Each spike-specific TCR was assigned to its reactive spike region and to a CD4 or CD8 class using the MIRA data. Log10-transformed breadth and depth values were compared by one-way ANOVA with Sidak's multiple comparisons tests. TCRdb retrieved this table from immuneACCESS and kept in-frame rearrangements only. Not all clones are present; in checked studies, unresolved V genes account for under half, and no reason is known for the remainder. V and J calls and clone size are as listed in that table; D and trimming were resolved from the DNA. Present in this sample are some 180,000 clones, roughly 93% of which were seen just once. The ten largest clonotypes hold under 1.1% of the sample.

The research as a whole found: Only 5 to 7 AZD1222 recipients were SARS-CoV-2 seropositive at baseline, limiting conclusions about previously exposed vaccinees. In the small 56-69-year group, the increase in depth fell short of significance, most likely because of low power. Because no day 14 peak-response samples were available, repertoires were characterized only after the peak T cell response. CD4 TCRs associated with the vaccine covered the entire spike protein, and the dominant responses were in regions 160-218 and 743-854. Nearly half of unique spike-specific TCRs reportedly recognized epitopes outside regions mutated in the B.1.351 and B.1.1.7 variants. After two AZD1222 doses, both the breadth and the depth of spike-specific TCRs were significantly higher than at day 0 and than in MenACWY recipients. Participants were mostly white British and included more females than males, and it was suggested by the authors that clonal diversity may have been underestimated.

As regards this clone: This clone's antigen is unknown. No base qualities exist here, and no much larger clone lies one base off it.

The time point label corresponds to: about 28 days (+/-7) after the second vaccine dose. In light of the paper, this sample's treatment or condition label describes: meningococcal conjugate vaccine given as trial control. Vaccinee samples came from UK trials COV001 and COV002, including a single-blind randomized controlled phase 2/3 trial of AZD1222 (ChAdOx1 nCoV-19) in healthy adults. Trial participant PBMC samples were collected at day 0 and day 28 after the second dose for TCRbeta chain sequencing. CDR1 is given as SGHTS and CDR2 as YDEGEE, both from the germline V gene. Trimmed from V: 1 base; trimmed from J: 4 bases; junction bases lacking a gene match: 3. From cysteine to phenylalanine, the CDR3 is 14 amino acids long. Only CDR3 DNA remains: 42 bases, in frame from the first base.

The chain was built from TRBV5-8 and TRBJ1-2, with TRBD1 identical over 8 junction bases. Sample: peripheral blood, taken 28 days after the second dose of the MenACWY control vaccine. This receptor was taken from an adult who received the MenACWY meningococcal vaccine as a control. The DNA is TGTGCCAGCAGCTTGATGCAGGGGGCCTATGGCTACACCTTC. Its translation is CASSLMQGAYGYTF.